This TCR beta chain is from a study of T cells in Graves' hyperthyroidism and ophthalmopathy. Points from the study as a whole: Most thyroid clonotypes expanded above 0.001 appeared in blood too.

Amplification yielded TCR beta CDR3 regions, with RNA transcripts as the source. First-round RT-PCR targeting the TCR CDR3 was performed with the HTBI primer set. Via MiXCR, TCRdb re-called the multiplex PCR reads, giving one row per CDR3 protein. The data hold around 450,000 distinct CDR3 sequences, with 15% to 18% observed a single time. In regard to this clonotype: Its target is unknown.

The CDR3 consists of 13 residues. Looked up from germline, CDR1 is SGHRS and CDR2 is YFSETQ. The V gene lost 4 bases and the J gene lost 3 bases, with 11 bases spanning the gap. This sequence originates from a woman aged 18-35 years with Graves' hyperthyroidism. This chain links TRBV5-1 with TRBJ2-7; D is unclear. The sample was blood. The CDR3 loop is CASSVDLIYEQYF. The DNA of the CDR3 is TGCGCCAGCAGCGTGGACCTAATCTACGAGCAGTACTTC.